The 21 T cell receptor beta chains below come from one sample, sequenced in a study of T-cell memory formation after mild COVID-19. TCRdb recomputed calls from the 5' RACE reads with MiXCR, one row per CDR3 protein. In the table there are around 120,000 distinct CDR3 sequences, roughly 15% of which are singletons. Sequenced sample: PBMCs or a T cell subset sorted from them (not recorded which). These receptors were taken from an adult woman who had mild COVID-19 (a few samples of this study predate the infection). Cell type and time point are not known.

This clonotype occurred a few times. The chain uses TRBV19 and TRBJ2-1; 11 bases agree with TRBD2. V shed 5 bases and J 7 bases; nucleotides not matched to a gene: 10. The CDR3 totals 16 residues. CDR1 and CDR2 from the germline V gene are LNHDA and SQIVND (reference sequence). The CDR3 here is CASSPIAGGLGNEQFF. Written as DNA, the CDR3 is TGTGCCAGTAGTCCCATAGCGGGGGGGCTCGGGAATGAGCAGTTCTTC.

The chain couples TRBV25-1 to TRBJ2-3; TRBD2 aligns across 13 bases. CDR1 is MGHDK, CDR2 SYGVNS, per germline. This CDR3 spans 14 amino acids. The ends lost 8 bases at V and 5 bases at J; junction bases unmatched: 4. This CDR3 is CASRGTSGEDTQYF. The CDR3 nucleotides are TGTGCCAGCCGCGGGACTAGCGGGGAAGATACGCAGTATTTT.

This rearrangement joins TRBV9 to TRBJ2-7, with TRBD2 matching 9 bases. CDR3 length: 14 residues. The germline V gene encodes CDR1 SGDLS and CDR2 YYNGEE. Trimming took 0 bases from V and 3 from J; bases not matched to a gene: 1. CDR3 protein: CASSVGLADYEQYF. The CDR3 DNA is TGTGCCAGCAGCGTAGGACTAGCGGACTACGAGCAGTACTTC.

CDR3 DNA sequence: TGTGCCAGCAGCTTAGGACAGATCGCCGGGGAGCTGTTTTTT. Its protein product is CASSLGQIAGELFF. The chain uses TRBV11-2 and TRBJ2-2, with D maybe TRBD1 (5 bases). The germline V gene has CDR1 SGHAT and CDR2 FQNNGV. CDR3 length: 14 residues. Trimming left V 1 base short and J 6 bases short, with 9 bases between.

This clonotype was detected only a few times. The CDR3 DNA reads as TGTGCCAGCAGAACTAGCACAGATACGCAGTATTTT. It encodes CASRTSTDTQYF. This chain links TRBV27 with TRBJ2-3; D uncertain. Germline lookup yields CDR1 MNHEY and CDR2 SMNVEV (reference sequence). The CDR3 runs to 12 residues. The V end was cut by 6 bases, the J end by 0 bases, with 4 bases between.

Within the sample, this clonotype is medium-sized. CDR3 region: CASSLGASPYNEQFF. CDR3 DNA sequence: TGTGCCAGCAGCTTAGGAGCTAGCCCATACAATGAGCAGTTCTTC. V is TRBV7-2 and J is TRBJ2-1, with D tentatively TRBD2 (5 bases). The CDR3 spans 15 residues. Germline-derived CDR1 and CDR2 are SGHTA and FQGNSA. The ends were cut back, 1 base at V and 4 bases at J, with 11 bases in the middle.

The genes are TRBV5-1 and TRBJ2-1; unclear D gene. The CDR3 spans 14 residues. Per germline, CDR1 SGHRS and CDR2 YFSETQ. V lost 0 bases, J lost 6 bases, and 10 bases lay in between. The CDR3 DNA reads TGCGCCAGCAGCTTGGTAACAGTCACCAATGAGCAGTTCTTC. Translated: CASSLVTVTNEQFF. The variable domain in full, completed from reference TRBV5-1 and TRBJ2-1, reads KAGVTQTPRYLIKTRGQQVTLSCSPISGHRSVSWYQQTPGQGLQFLFEYFSETQRNKGNFPGRFSGRQFSNSRSEMNVSTLELGDSALYLCASSLVTVTNEQFFGPGTRLTVL.

The rearrangement uses TRBV20-1 and TRBJ2-7, with D tentatively TRBD2 (6 bases). Trimming pared 5 bases from V and 2 bases from J, leaving 13 bases between. Germline CDR1 DFQATT, CDR2 SNEGSKA (reference sequence). The CDR3 is 13 residues long. CDR3 sequence: CSARRGSPYEQYF. The CDR3 DNA is TGCAGTGCTCGGCGGGGCTCTCCCTACGAGCAGTACTTC.

This clonotype was picked up a small number of times. The V and J genes are TRBV5-1 and TRBJ2-3; no definite D call. Germline lookup yields CDR1 SGHRS and CDR2 YFSETQ. The CDR3 length is 15 residues. V dropped 0 bases and J dropped 2 bases, with 10 bases sitting between them. The CDR3 nucleotides read TGCGCCAGCAGCTTGGGTGGGTCAATCACAGATACGCAGTATTTT. Its translation is CASSLGGSITDTQYF.

The rearrangement links TRBV7-9 to TRBJ2-3; no definite D call. Trimming shortened V by 2 bases and J by 2 bases, and 8 bases separated the two germline ends. Germline V gene data show CDR1 as SEHNR and CDR2 as FQNEAQ (reference sequence). The CDR3 spans 14 residues. For the CDR3, the DNA is TGTGCCAGCAGCTTACAGTTATCCACAGATACGCAGTATTTT. It yields the protein CASSLQLSTDTQYF. The full variable domain, with the rest looked up from reference TRBV7-9 and TRBJ2-3, is DTGVSQNPRHKITKRGQNVTFRCDPISEHNRLYWYRQTLGQGPEFLTYFQNEAQLEKSRLLSDRFSAERPKGSFSTLEIQRTEQGDSAMYLCASSLQLSTDTQYFGPGTRLTVL.

This clonotype was seen a handful of times. The CDR3 nucleotides are TGTGCCAGCAGCCGTGCGACAGGCGAACAAGAGACCCAGTACTTC. Translation gives CASSRATGEQETQYF. The chain employs TRBV9 and TRBJ2-5; weak D call: TRBD1 (6 bases). The CDR3 has 15 residues. In germline, CDR1 is SGDLS, CDR2 YYNGEE. The V and J ends lost 4 bases and 2 bases respectively, with 15 bases between them.

The table lists this clonotype with a few counts. The chain links TRBV7-2 to TRBJ2-3, with a tentative D call TRBD2 (6 bases). CDR1 and CDR2 from the germline V gene are SGHTA and FQGNSA. The CDR3 is 14 amino acids. V was shortened by 1 base and J by 5 bases, with 10 bases between the two germline ends. CDR3 sequence (DNA): TGTGCCAGCAGCTTAGTCGGGACTGGAGATACGCAGTATTTT. This translates into CASSLVGTGDTQYF.

The genes are TRBV7-9 and TRBJ2-1, with D unresolved. The CDR3 has 14 amino acids. Germline loops: CDR1 SEHNR, CDR2 FQNEAQ (reference sequence). The V end was cut by 1 base, the J end by 6 bases, with 10 bases between. The CDR3 loop is CASSLDISGNEQFF. The CDR3 DNA sequence: TGTGCCAGCAGCTTAGATATCTCGGGCAATGAGCAGTTCTTC.

This clonotype was seen only a few times. V usage is TRBV15 and J usage is TRBJ2-3; 9 positions agree with TRBD1. V shed 6 bases and J 4 bases; nucleotides not matched to a gene: 2. CDR1 is LNHNV, CDR2 YYDKDF, per germline (reference sequence). The CDR3 contains 13 residues. The CDR3 sequence: CATRDRGPDTQYF. Written as DNA, the CDR3 is TGTGCCACCAGGGACAGGGGACCAGATACGCAGTATTTT.

In this sample, this clonotype turned up a few times. The chain has TRBV9 and TRBJ2-7, with 8 bases aligning to TRBD2. The ends lost 0 bases at V and 3 bases at J; junction bases unmatched: 5. Germline lookup yields CDR1 SGDLS and CDR2 YYNGEE. The CDR3 runs 15 residues. The chain's CDR3 is CASSVASGGVYEQYF. The CDR3 DNA reads as TGTGCCAGCAGCGTAGCGTCGGGAGGGGTCTACGAGCAGTACTTC.

V gene TRBV9 combines with J gene TRBJ2-1; 13 nucleotides line up with TRBD2. The CDR3 sequence is 16 residues long. The J segment lost 3 bases and the V segment lost 4 bases, leaving 4 bases of the junction unmatched. CDR1 and CDR2 from the germline V gene are SGDLS and YYNGEE. CDR3 sequence: CASSSGLAGVYNEQFF. CDR3 nucleotide sequence: TGTGCCAGCAGCTCCGGACTAGCGGGGGTCTACAATGAGCAGTTCTTC. The full variable domain, in which reference TRBV9 and TRBJ2-1 provide the parts outside the CDR3, is DSGVTQTPKHLITATGQRVTLRCSPRSGDLSVYWYQQSLDQGLQFLIQYYNGEERAKGNILERFSAQQFPDLHSELNLSSLELGDSALYFCASSSGLAGVYNEQFFGPGTRLTVL.

The J gene is TRBJ1-3, the V gene TRBV7-3; D uncertain. In germline, CDR1 is SGHTA, CDR2 FQGTGA. The V end was cut by 1 base, the J end by 4 bases, with 14 bases between. The CDR3 consists of 16 residues. The CDR3 DNA sequence: TGTGCCAGCAGCTTAAGCCCGGGGTCAGGAGGAAACACCATATATTTT. Translated: CASSLSPGSGGNTIYF.

V gene TRBV6-5 combines with J gene TRBJ2-7, with D maybe TRBD1 (5 bases). Germline lookup yields CDR1 MNHEY and CDR2 SVGAGI. The CDR3 contains 15 residues. V shed 2 bases and J shed 3 bases, with 14 bases lying between them. The CDR3 DNA sequence: TGTGCCAGCAGTTACAGGGCAACAGGTGACTACGAGCAGTACTTC. Residues: CASSYRATGDYEQYF.

The chain has TRBV19 and TRBJ1-1; 11 bases are a match to TRBD1. Looked up from germline, CDR1 is LNHDA and CDR2 is SQIVND (reference sequence). This CDR3 contains 16 residues. Trimming at V came to 4 bases and at J to 5 bases, leaving 9 bases not matched to a gene. Written as DNA, the CDR3 is TGTGCCAGTAGTACTAGGGACAGGGGGTCGGGGACTGAAGCTTTCTTT. Translating gives CASSTRDRGSGTEAFF.

This sequence joins TRBV7-2 and TRBJ2-2; the D gene is possibly TRBD1 (5 bases). CDR1 SGHTA and CDR2 FQGNSA come from the germline V gene. Trimming cost V 11 bases and J 6 bases, with 16 bases left between them. The CDR3 is made up of 13 amino acids. CDR3 sequence: CAGSSRGPGELFF. In nucleotides, the CDR3 is TGTGCCGGCTCGAGTAGGGGTCCCGGGGAGCTGTTTTTT.

The chain has TRBV7-9 and TRBJ2-1; the match to TRBD2 covers 13 bases. J gave up 8 bases and V 5 bases, and 6 bases lay outside the gene matches. The CDR3 covers 15 residues. The V gene's germline CDR1 is SEHNR and CDR2 FQNEAQ (reference sequence). The CDR3 here is CASSRRTSGGYEQFF. The CDR3 DNA sequence: TGTGCCAGCAGCCGAAGGACTAGCGGGGGTTATGAGCAGTTCTTC.